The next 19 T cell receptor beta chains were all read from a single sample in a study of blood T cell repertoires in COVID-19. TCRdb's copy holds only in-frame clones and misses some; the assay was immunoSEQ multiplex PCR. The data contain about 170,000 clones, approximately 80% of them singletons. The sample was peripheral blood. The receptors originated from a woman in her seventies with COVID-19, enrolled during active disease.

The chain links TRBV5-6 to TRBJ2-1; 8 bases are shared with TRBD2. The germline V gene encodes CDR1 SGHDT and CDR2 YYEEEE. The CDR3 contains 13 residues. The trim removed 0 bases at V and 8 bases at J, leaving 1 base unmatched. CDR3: CASSLEGLDEQFF. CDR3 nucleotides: TGTGCCAGCAGCTTGGAGGGACTAGATGAGCAGTTCTTC.

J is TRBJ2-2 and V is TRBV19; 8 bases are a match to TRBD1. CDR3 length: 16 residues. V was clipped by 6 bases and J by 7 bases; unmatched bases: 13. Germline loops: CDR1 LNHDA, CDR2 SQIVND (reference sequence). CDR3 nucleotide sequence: TGTGCCAGTAGCGCAATCAAGGCAGGGGGCGACGGGGAGCTGTTTTTT. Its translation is CASSAIKAGGDGELFF.

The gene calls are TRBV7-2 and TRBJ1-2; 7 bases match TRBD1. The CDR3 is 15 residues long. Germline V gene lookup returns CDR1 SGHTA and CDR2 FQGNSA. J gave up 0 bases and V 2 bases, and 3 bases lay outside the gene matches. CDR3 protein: CASSLSDRSNYGYTF. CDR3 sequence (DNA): TGTGCCAGCAGCTTATCGGACAGGTCTAACTATGGCTACACCTTC.

CDR3 bases: TGCGCCAGCAGCTCAAATTTCCCGGGACAGGTCCTAGGAGCAGATACGCAGTATTTT. It is translated as CASSSNFPGQVLGADTQYF. V usage is TRBV5-1 and J usage is TRBJ2-3; 8 bases align to TRBD1. There are 19 residues in the CDR3. Losses at the gene ends were 3 bases for V and 4 bases for J; bases not matched to a gene: 19. Germline V gives CDR1 SGHRS, CDR2 YFSETQ.

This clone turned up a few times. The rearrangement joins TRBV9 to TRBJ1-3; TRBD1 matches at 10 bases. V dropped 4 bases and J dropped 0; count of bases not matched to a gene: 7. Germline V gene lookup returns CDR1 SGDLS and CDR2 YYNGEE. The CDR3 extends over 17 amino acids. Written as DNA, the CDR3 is TGTGCCAGCAGCACACGGACAGGGGGTTACTCTGGAAACACCATATATTTT. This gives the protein CASSTRTGGYSGNTIYF. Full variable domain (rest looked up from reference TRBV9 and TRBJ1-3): DSGVTQTPKHLITATGQRVTLRCSPRSGDLSVYWYQQSLDQGLQFLIQYYNGEERAKGNILERFSAQQFPDLHSELNLSSLELGDSALYFCASSTRTGGYSGNTIYFGEGSWLTVV.

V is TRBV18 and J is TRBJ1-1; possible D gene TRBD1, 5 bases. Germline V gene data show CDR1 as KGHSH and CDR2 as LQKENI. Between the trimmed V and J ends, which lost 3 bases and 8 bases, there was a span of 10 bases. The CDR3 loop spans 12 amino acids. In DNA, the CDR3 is TGTGCCAGCTCACCGAAGGCAGGGGAAGCTTTCTTT. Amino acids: CASSPKAGEAFF.

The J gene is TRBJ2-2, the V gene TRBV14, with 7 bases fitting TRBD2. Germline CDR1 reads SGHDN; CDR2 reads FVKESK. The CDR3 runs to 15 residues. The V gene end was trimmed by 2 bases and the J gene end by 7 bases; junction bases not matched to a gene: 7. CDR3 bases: TGTGCCAGCAGCCAATATCTAGCGGACCACGGGGAGCTGTTTTTT. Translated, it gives CASSQYLADHGELFF.

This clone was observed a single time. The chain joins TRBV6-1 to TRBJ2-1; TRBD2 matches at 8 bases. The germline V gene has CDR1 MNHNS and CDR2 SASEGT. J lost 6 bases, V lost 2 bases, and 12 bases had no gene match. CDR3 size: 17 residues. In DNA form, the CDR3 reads TGTGCCAGCAGTGAATGGTTGGGTAGCGGGAACTCCAATGAGCAGTTCTTC. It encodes CASSEWLGSGNSNEQFF.

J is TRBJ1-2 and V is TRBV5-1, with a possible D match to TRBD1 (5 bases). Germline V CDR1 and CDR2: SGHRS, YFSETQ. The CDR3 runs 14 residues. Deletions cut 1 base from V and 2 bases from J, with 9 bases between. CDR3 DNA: TGCGCCAGCAGCTTGAGGGGCTCCAACTATGGCTACACCTTC. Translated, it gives CASSLRGSNYGYTF. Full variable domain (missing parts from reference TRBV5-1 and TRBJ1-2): KAGVTQTPRYLIKTRGQQVTLSCSPISGHRSVSWYQQTPGQGLQFLFEYFSETQRNKGNFPGRFSGRQFSNSRSEMNVSTLELGDSALYLCASSLRGSNYGYTFGSGTRLTVV.

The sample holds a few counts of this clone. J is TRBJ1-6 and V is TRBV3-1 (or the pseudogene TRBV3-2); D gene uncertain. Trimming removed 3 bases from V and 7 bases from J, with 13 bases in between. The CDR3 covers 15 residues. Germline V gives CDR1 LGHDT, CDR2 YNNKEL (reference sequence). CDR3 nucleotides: TGTGCCAGCAGCCAGAACAGTGGTGGCAATTCACCCCTCCACTTT. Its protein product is CASSQNSGGNSPLHF.

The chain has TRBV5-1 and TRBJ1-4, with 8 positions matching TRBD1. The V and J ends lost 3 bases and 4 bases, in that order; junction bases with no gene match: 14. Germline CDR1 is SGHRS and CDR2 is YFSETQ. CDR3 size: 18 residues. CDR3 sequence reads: CASSSGSRGQGINEKLFF. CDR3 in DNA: TGCGCCAGCAGCTCAGGTTCCAGGGGGCAGGGGATTAATGAAAAACTGTTTTTT.

The CDR3 DNA reads TGTGCCAGCAGTCCCGGGACATTTGGGGAGCTGTTTTTT. Protein: CASSPGTFGELFF. This chain joins TRBV6-6 and TRBJ2-2, with D maybe TRBD1 (6 bases). The germline V gene encodes CDR1 MNHNY and CDR2 SVGAGI (reference sequence). The CDR3 length is 13 residues. Trimming shortened V by 5 bases and J by 8 bases, and 12 bases separated the two germline ends.

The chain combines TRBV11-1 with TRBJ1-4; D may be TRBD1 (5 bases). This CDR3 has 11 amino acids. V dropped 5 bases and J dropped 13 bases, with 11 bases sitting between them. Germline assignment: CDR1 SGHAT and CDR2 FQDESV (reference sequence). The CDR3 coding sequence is TGTGCCAGCAGCGGGTCTGACAGACTGTTTTTT. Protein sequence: CASSGSDRLFF.

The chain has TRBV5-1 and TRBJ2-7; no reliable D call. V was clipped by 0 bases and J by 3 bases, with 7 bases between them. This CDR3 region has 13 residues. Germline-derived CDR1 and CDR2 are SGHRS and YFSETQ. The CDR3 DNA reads TGCGCCAGCAGCTTGGACTACAACTACGAGCAGTACGTC. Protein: CASSLDYNYEQYV.

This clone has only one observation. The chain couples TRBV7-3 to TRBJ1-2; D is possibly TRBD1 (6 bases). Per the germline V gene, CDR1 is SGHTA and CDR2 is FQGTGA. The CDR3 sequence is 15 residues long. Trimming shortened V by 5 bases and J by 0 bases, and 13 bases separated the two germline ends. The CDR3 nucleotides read TGTGCCAGCAGCCCACAGGGTTTAGCTAACTATGGCTACACCTTC. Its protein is CASSPQGLANYGYTF. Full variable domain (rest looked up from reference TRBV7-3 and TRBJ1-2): GAGVSQTPSNKVTEKGKYVELRCDPISGHTALYWYRQSLGQGPEFLIYFQGTGAADDSGLPNDRFFAVRPEGSVSTLKIQRTERGDSAVYLCASSPQGLANYGYTFGSGTRLTVV.

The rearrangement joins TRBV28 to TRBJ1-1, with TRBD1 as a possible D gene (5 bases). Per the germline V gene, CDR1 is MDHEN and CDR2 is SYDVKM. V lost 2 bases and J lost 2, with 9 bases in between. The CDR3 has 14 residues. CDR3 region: CASSLVQGNTEAFF. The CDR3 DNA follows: TGTGCCAGCAGTTTAGTGCAGGGAAACACTGAAGCTTTCTTT.

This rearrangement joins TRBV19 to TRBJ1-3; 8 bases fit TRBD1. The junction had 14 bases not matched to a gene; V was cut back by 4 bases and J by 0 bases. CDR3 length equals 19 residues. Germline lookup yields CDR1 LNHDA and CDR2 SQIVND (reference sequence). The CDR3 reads CASSTRNVDRVYSGNTIYF. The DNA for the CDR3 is TGTGCCAGTAGTACGCGGAACGTGGACAGGGTCTACTCTGGAAACACCATATATTTT.

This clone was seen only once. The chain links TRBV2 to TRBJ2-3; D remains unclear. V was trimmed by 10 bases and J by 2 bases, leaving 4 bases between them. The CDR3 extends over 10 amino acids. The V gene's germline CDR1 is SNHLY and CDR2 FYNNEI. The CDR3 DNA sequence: TGTGCCACCTCCACAGATACGCAGTATTTT. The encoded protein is CATSTDTQYF.

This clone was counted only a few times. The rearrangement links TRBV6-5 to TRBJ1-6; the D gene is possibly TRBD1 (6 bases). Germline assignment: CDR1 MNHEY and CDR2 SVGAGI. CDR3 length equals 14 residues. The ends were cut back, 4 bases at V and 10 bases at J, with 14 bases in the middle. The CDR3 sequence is CASSLIQGKSPLHF. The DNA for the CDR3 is TGTGCCAGCAGTTTGATACAGGGCAAATCACCCCTCCACTTT.